This T cell receptor beta chain originates from a study of response to subunit inactivated influenza vaccine. Regarding the study as a whole: Every seasonal influenza vaccination brings in few new T cells, the authors suggested.

TCRdb used MiXCR to reprocess the RT-PCR reads, holding one entry per CDR3 protein. The sample consists of approximately 500,000 distinct CDR3 sequences, approximately 13% of them appearing once. The CDR3 is 15 residues long. Deletions cut 1 base from V and 10 bases from J, with 17 bases between. Germline assignment: CDR1 LNHNV and CDR2 YYDKDF (reference sequence). Worth noting for this clonotype: The antigen is unknown.

The source of this sequence is a man aged 45-65 years who received an inactivated influenza vaccine. The starting material was PBMCs from blood, obtained more than 35 days after vaccination. V usage is TRBV15 and J usage is TRBJ1-5; D is unclear. CDR3 sequence (DNA): TGTGCCACCAGCAGAGCTGAGGTGTCTAGTCGACCCCAGCATTTT. This codes for CATSRAEVSSRPQHF.